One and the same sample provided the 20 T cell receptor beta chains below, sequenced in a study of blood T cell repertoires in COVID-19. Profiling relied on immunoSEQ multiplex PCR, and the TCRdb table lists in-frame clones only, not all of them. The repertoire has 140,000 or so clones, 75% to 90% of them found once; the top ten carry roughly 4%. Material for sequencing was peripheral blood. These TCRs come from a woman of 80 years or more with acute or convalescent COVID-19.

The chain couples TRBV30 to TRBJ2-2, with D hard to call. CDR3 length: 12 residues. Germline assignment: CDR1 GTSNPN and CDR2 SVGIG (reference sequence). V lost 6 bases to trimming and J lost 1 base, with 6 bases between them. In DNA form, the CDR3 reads TGTGCCTGCCAGATGAACACCGGGGAGCTGTTTTTT. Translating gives CACQMNTGELFF.

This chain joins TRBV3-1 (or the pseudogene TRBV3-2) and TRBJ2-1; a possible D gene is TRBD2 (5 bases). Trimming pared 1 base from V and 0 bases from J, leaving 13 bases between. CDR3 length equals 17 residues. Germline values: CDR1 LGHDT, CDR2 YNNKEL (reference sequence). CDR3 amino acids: CASSQGVTGSSYNEQFF. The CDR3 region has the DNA TGTGCCAGCAGCCAAGGTGTGACGGGGAGCTCCTACAATGAGCAGTTCTTC.

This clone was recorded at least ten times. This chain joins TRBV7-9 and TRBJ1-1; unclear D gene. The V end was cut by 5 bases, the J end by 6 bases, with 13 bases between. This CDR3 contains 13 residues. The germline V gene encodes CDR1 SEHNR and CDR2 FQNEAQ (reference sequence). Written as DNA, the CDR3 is TGTGCCAGCAGCCCCGGGAGAGCGCCTGAAGCTTTCTTT. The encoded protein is CASSPGRAPEAFF.

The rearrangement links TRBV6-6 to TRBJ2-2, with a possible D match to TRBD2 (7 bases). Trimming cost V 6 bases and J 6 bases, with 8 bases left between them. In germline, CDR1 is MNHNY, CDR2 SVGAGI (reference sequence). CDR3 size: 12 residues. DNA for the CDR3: TGTGCCAGCAGGGGGGGGCCCGGGGAGCTGTTTTTT. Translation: CASRGGPGELFF.

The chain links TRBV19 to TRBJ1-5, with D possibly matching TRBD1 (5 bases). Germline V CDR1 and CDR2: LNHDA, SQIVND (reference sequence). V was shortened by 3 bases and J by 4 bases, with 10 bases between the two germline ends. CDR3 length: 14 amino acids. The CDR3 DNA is TGTGCCAGTAGTATGTCCGGGGGGAATCAGCCCCAGCATTTT. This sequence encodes CASSMSGGNQPQHF.

CDR3 amino acids: CASSLRAGVTDTQYF. The CDR3 nucleotides are TGTGCCAGCAGTTTACGGGCCGGGGTCACAGATACGCAGTATTTT. The rearrangement links TRBV27 to TRBJ2-3; a weak D match, TRBD2 (5 bases). The CDR3 consists of 15 residues. Per germline, CDR1 MNHEY and CDR2 SMNVEV (reference sequence). V was pared by 2 bases and J by 2 bases, with 11 bases between.

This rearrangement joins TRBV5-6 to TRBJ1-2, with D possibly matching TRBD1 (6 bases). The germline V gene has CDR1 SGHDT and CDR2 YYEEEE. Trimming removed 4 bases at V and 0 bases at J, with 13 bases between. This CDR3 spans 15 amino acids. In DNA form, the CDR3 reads TGTGCCAGCAGCCGACAGGTTATAACTAACTATGGCTACACCTTC. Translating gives CASSRQVITNYGYTF.

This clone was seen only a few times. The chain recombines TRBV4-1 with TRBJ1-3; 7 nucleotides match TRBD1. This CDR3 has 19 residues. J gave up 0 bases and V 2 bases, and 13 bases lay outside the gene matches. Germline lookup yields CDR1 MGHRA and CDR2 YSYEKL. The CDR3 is CASSQRILKTGTSGNTIYF. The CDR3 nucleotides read TGCGCCAGCAGCCAACGGATCTTGAAGACAGGGACCTCTGGAAACACCATATATTTT.

This chain's CDR3 is CASSPDTNYGYTF. As DNA, the CDR3 is TGTGCCAGCAGCCCAGATACTAACTATGGCTACACCTTC. J is TRBJ1-2 and V is TRBV7-2; D unresolved. This CDR3 is 13 amino acids long. V gave up 5 bases and J gave up 0 bases, with 7 bases separating them. Germline V lookup: CDR1 SGHTA, CDR2 FQGNSA.

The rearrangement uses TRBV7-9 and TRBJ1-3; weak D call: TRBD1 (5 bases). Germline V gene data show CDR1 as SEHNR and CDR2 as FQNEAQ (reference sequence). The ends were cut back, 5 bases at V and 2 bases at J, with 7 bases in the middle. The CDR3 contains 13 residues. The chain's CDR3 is CASSGTAGNTIYF. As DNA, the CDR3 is TGTGCCAGCAGCGGGACTGCTGGAAACACCATATATTTT.

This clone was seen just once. The CDR3 DNA follows: TGTGCCAGTAGTATAGCCAGGGATACTGAAGCTTTCTTT. Amino acid sequence: CASSIARDTEAFF. The chain couples TRBV19 to TRBJ1-1; possible D gene TRBD1, 5 bases. The ends were cut back, 1 base at V and 5 bases at J, with 8 bases in the middle. The CDR3 loop spans 13 amino acids. CDR1 and CDR2 from the germline V gene are LNHDA and SQIVND (reference sequence).

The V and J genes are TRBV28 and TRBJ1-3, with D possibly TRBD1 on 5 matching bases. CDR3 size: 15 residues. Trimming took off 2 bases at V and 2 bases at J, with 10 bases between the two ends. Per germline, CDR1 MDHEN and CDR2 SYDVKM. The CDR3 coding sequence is TGTGCCAGCAGTTTACCCAGGGTGGCTGGAAACACCATATATTTT. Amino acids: CASSLPRVAGNTIYF.

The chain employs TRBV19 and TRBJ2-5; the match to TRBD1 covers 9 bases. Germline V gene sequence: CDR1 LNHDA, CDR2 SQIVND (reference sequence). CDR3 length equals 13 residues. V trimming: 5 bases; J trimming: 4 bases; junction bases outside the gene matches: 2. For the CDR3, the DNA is TGTGCCAGTAGTGTGGACAGGGGAGAGACCCAGTACTTC. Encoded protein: CASSVDRGETQYF.

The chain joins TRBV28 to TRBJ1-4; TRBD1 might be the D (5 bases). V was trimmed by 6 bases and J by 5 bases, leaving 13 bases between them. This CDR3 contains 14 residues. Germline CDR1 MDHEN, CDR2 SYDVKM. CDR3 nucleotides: TGTGCCAGCAGAAAGGACATTTCGAATGAAAAACTGTTTTTT. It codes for CASRKDISNEKLFF.

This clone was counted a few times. CDR3 nucleotide sequence: TGTGCCAGCAGCAAAACACGAACTAACTATGGCTACACCTTC. Translating gives CASSKTRTNYGYTF. The rearrangement links TRBV7-9 to TRBJ1-2; D is ambiguous. V dropped 5 bases and J dropped 0 bases, with 10 bases sitting between them. CDR3 length: 14 amino acids. CDR1 is SEHNR, CDR2 FQNEAQ, per germline (reference sequence).

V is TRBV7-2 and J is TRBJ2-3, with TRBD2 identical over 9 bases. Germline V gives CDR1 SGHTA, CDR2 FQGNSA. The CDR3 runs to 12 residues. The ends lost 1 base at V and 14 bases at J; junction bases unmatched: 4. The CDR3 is CASSLDRTSVYF. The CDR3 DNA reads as TGTGCCAGCAGCTTAGATCGGACTAGCGTGTATTTT.

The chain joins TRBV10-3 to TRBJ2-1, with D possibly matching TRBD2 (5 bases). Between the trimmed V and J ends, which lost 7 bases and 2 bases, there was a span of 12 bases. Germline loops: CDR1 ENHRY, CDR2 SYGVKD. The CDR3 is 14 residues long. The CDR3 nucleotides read TGTGCCATCACTTCCCTGGGAGCCTACAATGAGCAGTTCTTC. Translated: CAITSLGAYNEQFF.

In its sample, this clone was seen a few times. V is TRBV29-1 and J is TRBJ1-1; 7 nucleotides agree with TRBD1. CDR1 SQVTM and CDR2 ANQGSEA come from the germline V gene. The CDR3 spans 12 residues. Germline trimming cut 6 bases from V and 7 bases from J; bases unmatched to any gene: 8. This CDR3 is CSVTSGGFEAFF. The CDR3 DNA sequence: TGCAGCGTGACCTCAGGGGGGTTTGAAGCTTTCTTT.

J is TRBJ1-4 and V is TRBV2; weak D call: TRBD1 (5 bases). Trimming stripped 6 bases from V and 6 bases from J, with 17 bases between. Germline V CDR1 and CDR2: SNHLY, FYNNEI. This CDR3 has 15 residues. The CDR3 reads CASRPRAGGDEKLFF. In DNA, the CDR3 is TGTGCCAGCAGACCGCGGGCGGGGGGTGATGAAAAACTGTTTTTT. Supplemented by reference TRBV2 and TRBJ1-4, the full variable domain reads EPEVTQTPSHQVTQMGQEVILRCVPISNHLYFYWYRQILGQKVEFLVSFYNNEISEKSEIFDDQFSVERPDGSNFTLKIRSTKLEDSAMYFCASRPRAGGDEKLFFGSGTQLSVL.

CDR3 nucleotide sequence: TGTGCCAGCAGCCAAGGTCAAAACACCATATATTTT. Protein product: CASSQGQNTIYF. The J gene is TRBJ1-3, the V gene TRBV3-1 (or the pseudogene TRBV3-2); D ambiguous. This CDR3 has 12 amino acids. Germline assignment: CDR1 LGHDT and CDR2 YNNKEL (reference sequence). Trimming left V 1 base short and J 6 bases short, with 4 bases between.